What follows are 18 T cell receptor beta chains derived from one specimen sequenced in a study of blood T cell repertoires in COVID-19. Some clones are missing from TCRdb's copy, which holds only in-frame ones; the method was immunoSEQ multiplex PCR. This table has some 110,000 clones, roughly 80% appearing once. What was sequenced was peripheral blood. The receptors shown here come from a man aged 65 to 85 with acute or convalescent COVID-19.

V gene TRBV5-1 combines with J gene TRBJ2-7; 7 bases match TRBD1. V was pared by 3 bases and J by 2 bases, with 2 bases of the junction left unmatched. Germline V gene sequence: CDR1 SGHRS, CDR2 YFSETQ. There are 13 residues in the CDR3. CDR3: CASSSQGAYEQYF. The DNA for the CDR3 is TGCGCCAGCAGCTCCCAGGGGGCCTACGAGCAGTACTTC. Supplemented by reference TRBV5-1 and TRBJ2-7, the full variable domain reads KAGVTQTPRYLIKTRGQQVTLSCSPISGHRSVSWYQQTPGQGLQFLFEYFSETQRNKGNFPGRFSGRQFSNSRSEMNVSTLELGDSALYLCASSSQGAYEQYFGPGTRLTVT.

The V call is TRBV5-1, the J call TRBJ2-7; D is possibly TRBD1 (5 bases). V was clipped by 0 bases and J by 3 bases, with 10 bases between them. CDR1 and CDR2 from the germline V gene are SGHRS and YFSETQ. CDR3 length: 14 residues. The CDR3 region is CASSLGTQSYEQYF. The CDR3 nucleotides read TGCGCCAGCAGCTTGGGGACACAGAGCTACGAGCAGTACTTC.

This chain connects TRBV6-5 to TRBJ2-7, with 10 bases lining up with TRBD2. This CDR3 has 14 residues. Germline CDR1 and CDR2: MNHEY and SVGAGI. The junction had 6 bases not matched to a gene; V was cut back by 7 bases and J by 3 bases. For the CDR3, the DNA is TGTGCCAGCACCAAAGCGGGGGGGGTCTACGAGCAGTACTTC. Encoded protein: CASTKAGGVYEQYF.

The sample holds one count of this clone. The CDR3 reads CASSRGPGGEQPQHF. DNA for the CDR3: TGCGCCAGCAGCCGCGGCCCCGGGGGGGAGCAGCCCCAGCATTTT. The J gene is TRBJ1-5, the V gene TRBV5-1, with D perhaps matching TRBD1 (5 bases). The V gene's germline CDR1 is SGHRS and CDR2 YFSETQ. Trimming took 4 bases from V and 7 from J, leaving 18 bases between them. This CDR3 is built from 15 residues. The whole variable domain, filled in from reference TRBV5-1 and TRBJ1-5, reads KAGVTQTPRYLIKTRGQQVTLSCSPISGHRSVSWYQQTPGQGLQFLFEYFSETQRNKGNFPGRFSGRQFSNSRSEMNVSTLELGDSALYLCASSRGPGGEQPQHFGDGTRLSIL.

The J gene is TRBJ2-7, the V gene TRBV28; D gene unclear. CDR1 is MDHEN and CDR2 is SYDVKM in the germline V gene. Trimming stripped 3 bases from V and 2 bases from J, with 8 bases between. The CDR3 covers 13 residues. CDR3: CASSFSGPYEQYF. DNA of the CDR3: TGTGCCAGCAGTTTTTCAGGCCCCTACGAGCAGTACTTC.

This clone was recorded only once. This chain links TRBV9 with TRBJ1-2, with a weak D call TRBD1 (5 bases). The CDR3 contains 14 residues. The germline V and J ends were trimmed by 3 bases and 8 bases, with 17 bases remaining between them. Germline V CDR1 and CDR2: SGDLS, YYNGEE. This CDR3 is CASSGLDIIYGYTF. For the CDR3, the DNA is TGTGCCAGCAGCGGGTTGGACATAATCTACGGCTACACCTTC.

The rearrangement uses TRBV6-1 and TRBJ1-5; no reliable D call. This CDR3 region has 13 residues. Germline loops: CDR1 MNHNS, CDR2 SASEGT. V was clipped by 2 bases and J by 5 bases, with 7 bases between them. CDR3 bases: TGTGCCAGCAGTGAACTTCTAGATCAGCCCCAGCATTTT. Protein sequence: CASSELLDQPQHF.

This chain uses TRBV19 with TRBJ1-5; D is unclear. The V gene lost 2 bases and the J gene lost 2 bases, with 7 bases spanning the gap. This CDR3 contains 14 residues. Germline CDR1 reads LNHDA; CDR2 reads SQIVND (reference sequence). In nucleotides, the CDR3 is TGTGCCAGTAGTATATTGATAGGCAATCAGCCCCAGCATTTT. This codes for CASSILIGNQPQHF.

The chain uses TRBV5-1 and TRBJ1-4; D is unclear. This CDR3 has 14 residues. V was shortened by 5 bases and J by 8 bases, with 16 bases between the two germline ends. CDR1 is SGHRS, CDR2 YFSETQ, per germline. The CDR3 reads CASRIGEGFEKLFF. CDR3 bases: TGCGCCAGCAGAATTGGGGAGGGCTTCGAAAAACTGTTTTTT.

The chain recombines TRBV6-5 with TRBJ2-2; TRBD1 matches 7 bases. Per germline, CDR1 MNHEY and CDR2 SVGAGI. This CDR3 has 14 amino acids. J gave up 4 bases and V 6 bases, and 5 bases lay outside the gene matches. Here the CDR3 reads CASRGTASTGELFF. The CDR3 region has the DNA TGTGCCAGCAGGGGGACAGCCTCCACCGGGGAGCTGTTTTTT.

This rearrangement joins TRBV5-1 to TRBJ1-1; 12 bases match TRBD1. The J segment lost 6 bases and the V segment lost 3 bases, leaving 6 bases of the junction unmatched. The CDR3 has 15 residues. CDR1 SGHRS and CDR2 YFSETQ come from the germline V gene. For the CDR3, the DNA is TGCGCCAGCAGCTCCGGGACAGGGGGCGCATCTGAAGCTTTCTTT. The encoded protein is CASSSGTGGASEAFF.

The chain carries TRBV28 and TRBJ2-7, with a weak D call TRBD1 (6 bases). Trimming pared 3 bases from V and 4 bases from J, leaving 22 bases between. Per the germline V gene, CDR1 is MDHEN and CDR2 is SYDVKM. This CDR3 has 17 amino acids. The CDR3 DNA sequence: TGTGCCAGCAGTTTCAATCTCCGGGACACCTCTGCTTACGAGCAGTACTTC. Its protein is CASSFNLRDTSAYEQYF.

The V and J genes are TRBV6-7 and TRBJ1-1; weak D call: TRBD1 (5 bases). TRBV6-7 counts as an open reading frame of uncertain function. The CDR3 is made up of 12 amino acids. V was clipped by 4 bases and J by 9 bases, with 12 bases between them. CDR3 region: CASSSYRTKAFF. For the CDR3, the DNA is TGTGCCAGCAGTTCATACAGGACGAAAGCTTTCTTT.

The V call is TRBV18, the J call TRBJ1-2; 7 nucleotides align to TRBD1. The length of the CDR3 is 13 residues. Germline loops: CDR1 KGHSH, CDR2 LQKENI. The trim removed 3 bases at V and 7 bases at J, leaving 5 bases unmatched. CDR3 coding DNA: TGTGCCAGCTCACCGGACAGGACTTCTGGCTACACCTTC. As protein: CASSPDRTSGYTF.

The chain is built from TRBV28 and TRBJ1-1; 8 nucleotides match TRBD1. Trimming cost V 3 bases and J 5 bases; bases outside gene matches: 8. Looked up from germline, CDR1 is MDHEN and CDR2 is SYDVKM. The CDR3 runs to 15 residues. For the CDR3, the DNA is TGTGCCAGCAGTTTGCAGGGGGCGCGGGGTACTGAAGCTTTCTTT. It encodes CASSLQGARGTEAFF.

A few counts support this clone. The rearrangement links TRBV6-5 to TRBJ2-3; TRBD1 aligns across 7 bases. Germline V gene lookup returns CDR1 MNHEY and CDR2 SVGAGI. J lost 4 bases, V lost 6 bases, and 10 bases had no gene match. The CDR3 is 15 amino acids. This CDR3 reads CASRMKQGWPDTQYF. The CDR3 nucleotides read TGTGCCAGCAGAATGAAACAGGGGTGGCCAGATACGCAGTATTTT.

The J gene is TRBJ1-3, the V gene TRBV28; the D gene is possibly TRBD1 (5 bases). Between the trimmed V and J ends, which lost 5 bases and 0 bases, there was a span of 20 bases. Per germline, CDR1 MDHEN and CDR2 SYDVKM. The CDR3 loop spans 18 amino acids. As DNA, the CDR3 is TGTGCCAGCAGTCCTGGACAACTTGGCTCAAGCTCTGGAAACACCATATATTTT. Translated, it gives CASSPGQLGSSSGNTIYF.

The rearrangement links TRBV30 to TRBJ2-1; possibly TRBD2 for D (5 bases). Germline CDR1 reads GTSNPN; CDR2 reads SVGIG (reference sequence). The V gene lost 0 bases and the J gene lost 3 bases, with 9 bases spanning the gap. The CDR3 is 14 amino acids. CDR3: CAWSVTSGYNEQFF. In DNA, the CDR3 is TGTGCCTGGAGTGTAACGAGCGGCTACAATGAGCAGTTCTTC. Full variable domain (remainder filled in from reference TRBV30 and TRBJ2-1): SQTIHQWPATLVQPVGSPLSLECTVEGTSNPNLYWYRQAAGRGLQLLFYSVGIGQISSEVPQNLSASRPQDRQFILSSKKLLLSDSGFYLCAWSVTSGYNEQFFGPGTRLTVL.